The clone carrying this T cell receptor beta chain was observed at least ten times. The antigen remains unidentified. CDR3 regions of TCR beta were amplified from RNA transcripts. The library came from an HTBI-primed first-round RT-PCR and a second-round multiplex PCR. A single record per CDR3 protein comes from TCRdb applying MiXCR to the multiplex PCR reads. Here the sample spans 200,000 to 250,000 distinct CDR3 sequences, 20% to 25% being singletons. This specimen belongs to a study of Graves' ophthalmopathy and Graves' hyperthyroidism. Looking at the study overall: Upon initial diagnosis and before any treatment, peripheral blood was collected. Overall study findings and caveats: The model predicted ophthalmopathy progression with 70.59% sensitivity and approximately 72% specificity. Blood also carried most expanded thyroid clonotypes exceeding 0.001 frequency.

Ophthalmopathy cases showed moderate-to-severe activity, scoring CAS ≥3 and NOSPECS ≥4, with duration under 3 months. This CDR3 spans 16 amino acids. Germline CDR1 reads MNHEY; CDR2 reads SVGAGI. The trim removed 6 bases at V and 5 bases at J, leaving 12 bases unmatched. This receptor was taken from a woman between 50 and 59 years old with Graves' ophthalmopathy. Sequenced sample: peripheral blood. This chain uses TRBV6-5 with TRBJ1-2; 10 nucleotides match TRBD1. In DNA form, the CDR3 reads TGTGCCAGCAGGCAACGGACAGGGGGTTCGGTATATGGCTACACCTTC. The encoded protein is CASRQRTGGSVYGYTF.